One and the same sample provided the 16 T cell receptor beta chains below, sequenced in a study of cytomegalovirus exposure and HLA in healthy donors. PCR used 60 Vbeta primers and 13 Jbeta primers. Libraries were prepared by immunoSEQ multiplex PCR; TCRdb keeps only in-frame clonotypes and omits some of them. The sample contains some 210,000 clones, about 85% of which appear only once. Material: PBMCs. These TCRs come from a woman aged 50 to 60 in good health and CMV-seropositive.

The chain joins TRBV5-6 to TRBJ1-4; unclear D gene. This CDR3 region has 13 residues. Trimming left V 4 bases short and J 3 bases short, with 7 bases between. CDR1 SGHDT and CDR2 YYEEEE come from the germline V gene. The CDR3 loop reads CASSPGANEKLFF. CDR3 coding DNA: TGTGCCAGCAGCCCGGGAGCTAATGAAAAACTGTTTTTT.

Here the CDR3 DNA reads TGTGCCAGCAGCTTCCGACTAGCGGGGACCACAGATACGCAGTATTTT. It specifies CASSFRLAGTTDTQYF. The J gene is TRBJ2-3, the V gene TRBV9; 11 bases are a match to TRBD2. Germline CDR1 is SGDLS and CDR2 is YYNGEE. This CDR3 contains 16 residues. Trimming took 4 bases from V and 2 from J; bases not matched to a gene: 6.

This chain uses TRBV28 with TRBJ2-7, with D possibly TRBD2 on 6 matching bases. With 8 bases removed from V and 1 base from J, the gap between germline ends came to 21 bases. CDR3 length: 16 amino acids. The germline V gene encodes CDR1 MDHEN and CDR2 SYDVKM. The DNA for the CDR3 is TGTGCCAGCGGGGGGAAGTATTCGAAGATTTCCTACGAGCAGTACTTC. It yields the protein CASGGKYSKISYEQYF.

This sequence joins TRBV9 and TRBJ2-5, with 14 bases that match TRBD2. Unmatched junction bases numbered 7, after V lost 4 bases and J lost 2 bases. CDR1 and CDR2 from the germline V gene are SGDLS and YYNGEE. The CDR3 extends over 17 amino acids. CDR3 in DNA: TGTGCCAGCAGCCCCTTGGGACTAGCGGGGGAGCAAGAGACCCAGTACTTC. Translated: CASSPLGLAGEQETQYF.

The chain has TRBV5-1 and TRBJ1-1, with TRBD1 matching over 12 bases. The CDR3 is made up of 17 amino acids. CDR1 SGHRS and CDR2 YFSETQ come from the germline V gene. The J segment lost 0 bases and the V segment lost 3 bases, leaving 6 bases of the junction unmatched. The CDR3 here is CASSSGGTGGLNTEAFF. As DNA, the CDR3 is TGCGCCAGCAGCTCGGGGGGGACAGGGGGCCTGAACACTGAAGCTTTCTTT.

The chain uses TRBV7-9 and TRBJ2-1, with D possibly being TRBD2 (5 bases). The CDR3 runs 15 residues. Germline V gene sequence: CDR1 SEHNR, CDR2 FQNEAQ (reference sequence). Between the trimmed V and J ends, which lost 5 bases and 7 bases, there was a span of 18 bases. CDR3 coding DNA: TGTGCCAGCAGCGCATCCGGGGTTTCGGGGAATGAGCAGTTCTTC. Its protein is CASSASGVSGNEQFF.

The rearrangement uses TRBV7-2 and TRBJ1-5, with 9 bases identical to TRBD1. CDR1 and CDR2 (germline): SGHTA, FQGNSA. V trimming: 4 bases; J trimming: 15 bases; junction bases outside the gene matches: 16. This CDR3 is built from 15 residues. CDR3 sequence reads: CASSSLGGQGSLPHF. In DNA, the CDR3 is TGTGCCAGCAGCTCCCTCGGGGGACAGGGCTCTCTCCCGCATTTT.

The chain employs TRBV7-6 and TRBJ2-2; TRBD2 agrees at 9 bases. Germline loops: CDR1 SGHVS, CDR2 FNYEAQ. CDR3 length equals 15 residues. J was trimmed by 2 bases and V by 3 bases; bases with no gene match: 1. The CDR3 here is CASSFSGGNTGELFF. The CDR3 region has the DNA TGTGCCAGCAGCTTTAGCGGGGGAAACACCGGGGAGCTGTTTTTT.

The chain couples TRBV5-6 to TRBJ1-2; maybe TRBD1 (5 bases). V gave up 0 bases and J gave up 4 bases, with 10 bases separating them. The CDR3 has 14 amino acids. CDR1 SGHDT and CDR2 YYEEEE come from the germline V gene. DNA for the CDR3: TGTGCCAGCAGCTTGGGGAGGGGTAGCTATGGCTACACCTTC. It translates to CASSLGRGSYGYTF.

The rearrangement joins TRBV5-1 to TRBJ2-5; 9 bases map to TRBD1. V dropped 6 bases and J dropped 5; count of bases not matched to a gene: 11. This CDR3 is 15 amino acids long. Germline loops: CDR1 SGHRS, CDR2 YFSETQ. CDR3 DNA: TGCGCCAGCAACCCTTCACAGGGGGCGGGGGAGACCCAGTACTTC. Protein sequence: CASNPSQGAGETQYF.

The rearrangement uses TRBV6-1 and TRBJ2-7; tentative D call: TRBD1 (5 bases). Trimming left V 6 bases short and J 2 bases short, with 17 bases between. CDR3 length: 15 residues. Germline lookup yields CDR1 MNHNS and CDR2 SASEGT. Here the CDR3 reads CASSGHATAPYEQYF. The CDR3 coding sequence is TGTGCCAGCAGCGGACACGCAACAGCACCCTACGAGCAGTACTTC.

CDR3 protein: CASSQLAGGREETQYF. The CDR3 region has the DNA TGTGCCAGCAGCCAATTAGCGGGGGGGCGTGAAGAGACCCAGTACTTC. The V call is TRBV4-2, the J call TRBJ2-5; 11 bases map to TRBD2. J lost 3 bases, V lost 2 bases, and 5 bases had no gene match. CDR1 LGHNA and CDR2 YNFKEQ come from the germline V gene. The CDR3 contains 16 residues.

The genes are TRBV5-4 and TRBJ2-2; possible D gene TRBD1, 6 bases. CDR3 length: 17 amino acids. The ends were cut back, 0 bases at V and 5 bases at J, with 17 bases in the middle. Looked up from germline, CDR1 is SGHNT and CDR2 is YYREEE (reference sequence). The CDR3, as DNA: TGTGCCAGCAGCTTGGAAGGAGTGGGGGCTGGAACCGGGGAGCTGTTTTTT. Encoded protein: CASSLEGVGAGTGELFF.

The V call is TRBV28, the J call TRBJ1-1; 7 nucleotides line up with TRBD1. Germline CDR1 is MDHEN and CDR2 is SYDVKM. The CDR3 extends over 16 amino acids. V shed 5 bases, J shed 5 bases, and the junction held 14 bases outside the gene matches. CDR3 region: CASSLTLRQGRTEAFF. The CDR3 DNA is TGTGCCAGCAGTCTAACGCTCAGACAGGGTCGAACTGAAGCTTTCTTT.

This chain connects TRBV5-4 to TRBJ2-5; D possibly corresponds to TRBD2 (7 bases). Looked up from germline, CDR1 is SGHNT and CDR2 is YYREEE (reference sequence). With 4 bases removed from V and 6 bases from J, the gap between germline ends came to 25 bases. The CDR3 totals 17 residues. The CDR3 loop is CASSGGGARTPSQTQYF. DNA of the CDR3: TGTGCCAGCAGCGGAGGGGGGGCTAGGACCCCATCGCAGACCCAGTACTTC.

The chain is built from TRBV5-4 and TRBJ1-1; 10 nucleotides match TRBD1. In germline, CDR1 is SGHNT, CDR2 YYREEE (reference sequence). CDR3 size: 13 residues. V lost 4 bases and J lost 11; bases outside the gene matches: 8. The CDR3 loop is CASSLRTGGVAFF. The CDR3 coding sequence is TGTGCCAGCAGCCTAAGGACAGGGGGTGTTGCTTTCTTT.